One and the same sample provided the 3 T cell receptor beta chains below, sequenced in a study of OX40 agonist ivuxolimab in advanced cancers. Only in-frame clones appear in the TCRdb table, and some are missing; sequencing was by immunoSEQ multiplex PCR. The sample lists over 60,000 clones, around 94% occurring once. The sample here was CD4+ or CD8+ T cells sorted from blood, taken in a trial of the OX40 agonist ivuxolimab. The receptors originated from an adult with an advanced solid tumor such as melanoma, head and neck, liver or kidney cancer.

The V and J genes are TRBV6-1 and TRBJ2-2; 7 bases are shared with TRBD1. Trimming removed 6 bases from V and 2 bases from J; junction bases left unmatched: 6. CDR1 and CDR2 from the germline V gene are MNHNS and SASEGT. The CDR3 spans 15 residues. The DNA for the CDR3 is TGTGCCAGCAGCGACACAGGGGCAAACACCGGGGAGCTGTTTTTT. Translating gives CASSDTGANTGELFF.

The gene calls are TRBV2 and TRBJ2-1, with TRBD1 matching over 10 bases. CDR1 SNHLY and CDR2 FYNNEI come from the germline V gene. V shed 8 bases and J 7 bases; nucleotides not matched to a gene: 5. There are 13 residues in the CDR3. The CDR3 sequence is CASPGGQGNEQFF. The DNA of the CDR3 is TGTGCCAGCCCGGGGGGACAGGGGAATGAGCAGTTCTTC.

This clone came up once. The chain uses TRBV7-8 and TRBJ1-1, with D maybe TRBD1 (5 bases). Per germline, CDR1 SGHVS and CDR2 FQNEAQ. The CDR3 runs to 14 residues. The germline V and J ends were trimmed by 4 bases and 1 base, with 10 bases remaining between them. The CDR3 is CASSSRERNTEAFF. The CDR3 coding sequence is TGTGCCAGCAGCTCCAGGGAGCGGAACACTGAAGCTTTCTTT.